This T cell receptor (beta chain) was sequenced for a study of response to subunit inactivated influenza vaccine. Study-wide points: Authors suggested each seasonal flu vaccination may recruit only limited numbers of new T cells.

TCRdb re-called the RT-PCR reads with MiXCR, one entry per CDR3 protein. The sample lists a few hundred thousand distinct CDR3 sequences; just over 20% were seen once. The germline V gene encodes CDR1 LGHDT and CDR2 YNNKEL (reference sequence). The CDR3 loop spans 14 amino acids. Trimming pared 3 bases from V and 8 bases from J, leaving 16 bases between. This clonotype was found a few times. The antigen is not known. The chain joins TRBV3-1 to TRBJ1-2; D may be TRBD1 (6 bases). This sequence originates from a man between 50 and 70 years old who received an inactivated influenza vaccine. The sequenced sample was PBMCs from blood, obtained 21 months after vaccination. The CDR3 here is CASSQDRSFGGYTF. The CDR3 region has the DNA TGTGCCAGCAGCCAGGACAGATCTTTCGGAGGCTACACCTTC.